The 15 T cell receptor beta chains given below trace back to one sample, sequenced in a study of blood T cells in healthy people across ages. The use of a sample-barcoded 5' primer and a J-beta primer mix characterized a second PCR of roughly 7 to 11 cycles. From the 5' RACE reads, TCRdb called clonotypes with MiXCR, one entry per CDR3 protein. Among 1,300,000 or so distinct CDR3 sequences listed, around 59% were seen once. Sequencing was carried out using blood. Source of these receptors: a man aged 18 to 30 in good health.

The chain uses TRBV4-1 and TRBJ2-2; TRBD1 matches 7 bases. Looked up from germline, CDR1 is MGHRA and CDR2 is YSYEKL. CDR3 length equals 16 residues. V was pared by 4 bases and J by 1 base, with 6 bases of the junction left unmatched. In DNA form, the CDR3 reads TGCGCCAGCAGCCGAGTCACAGGGGAGAACACCGGGGAGCTGTTTTTT. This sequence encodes CASSRVTGENTGELFF.

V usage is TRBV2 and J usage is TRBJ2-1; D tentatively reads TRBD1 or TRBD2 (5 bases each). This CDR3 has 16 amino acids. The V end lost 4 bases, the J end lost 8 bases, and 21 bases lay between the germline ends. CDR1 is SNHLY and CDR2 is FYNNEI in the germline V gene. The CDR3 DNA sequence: TGTGCCAGCAGTGTCGAGGGGCTAGCCCAGGGAGATGAGCAGTTCTTC. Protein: CASSVEGLAQGDEQFF.

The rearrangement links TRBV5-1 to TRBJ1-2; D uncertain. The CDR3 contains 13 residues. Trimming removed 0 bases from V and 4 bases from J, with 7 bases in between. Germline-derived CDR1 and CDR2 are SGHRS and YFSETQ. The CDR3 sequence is CASSLEAFYGYTF. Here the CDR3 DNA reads TGCGCCAGCAGCTTGGAGGCCTTCTATGGCTACACCTTC.

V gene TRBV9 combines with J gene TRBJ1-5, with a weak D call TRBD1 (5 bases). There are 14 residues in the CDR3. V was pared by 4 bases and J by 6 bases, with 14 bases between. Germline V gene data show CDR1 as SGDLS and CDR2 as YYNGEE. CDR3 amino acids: CASSRGGGGQPQHF. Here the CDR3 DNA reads TGTGCCAGCAGCAGGGGCGGTGGTGGTCAGCCCCAGCATTTT.

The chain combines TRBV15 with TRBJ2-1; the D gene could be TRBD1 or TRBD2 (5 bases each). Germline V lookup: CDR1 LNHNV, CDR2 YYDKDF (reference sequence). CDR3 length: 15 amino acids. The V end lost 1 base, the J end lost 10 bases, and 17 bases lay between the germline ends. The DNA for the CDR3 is TGTGCCACCAGCAGAGCAACCGGGACCTCGGCGGAGCAGTTCTTC. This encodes CATSRATGTSAEQFF.

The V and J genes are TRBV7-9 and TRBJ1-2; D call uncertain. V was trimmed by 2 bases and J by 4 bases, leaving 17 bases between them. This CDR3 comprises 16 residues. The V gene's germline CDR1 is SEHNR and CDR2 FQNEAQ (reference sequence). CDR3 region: CASSLPGWASGYGYTF. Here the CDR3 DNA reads TGTGCCAGCAGCTTACCTGGATGGGCTTCGGGCTATGGCTACACCTTC.

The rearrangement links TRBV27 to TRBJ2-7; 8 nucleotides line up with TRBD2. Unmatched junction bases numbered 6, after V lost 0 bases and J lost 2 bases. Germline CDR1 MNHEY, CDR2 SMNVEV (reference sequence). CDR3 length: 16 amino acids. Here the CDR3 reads CASSLSTSATAYEQYF. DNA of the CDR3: TGTGCCAGCAGTTTATCGACTAGCGCGACCGCCTACGAGCAGTACTTC.

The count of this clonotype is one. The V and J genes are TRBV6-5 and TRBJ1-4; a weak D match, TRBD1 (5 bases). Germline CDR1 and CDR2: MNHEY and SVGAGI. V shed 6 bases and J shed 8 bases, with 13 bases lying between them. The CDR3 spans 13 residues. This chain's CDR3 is CASSRGHREKLFF. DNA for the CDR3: TGTGCCAGCAGCCGTGGTCACAGGGAAAAACTGTTTTTT.

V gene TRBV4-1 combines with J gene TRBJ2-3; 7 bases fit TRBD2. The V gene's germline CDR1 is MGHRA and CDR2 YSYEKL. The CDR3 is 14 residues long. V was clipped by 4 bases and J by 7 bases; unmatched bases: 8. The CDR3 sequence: CASSPAGEGYTQYF. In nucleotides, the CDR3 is TGCGCCAGCAGCCCGGCGGGGGAGGGGTATACGCAGTATTTT.

The CDR3 DNA is TGTGCCACCAGTGATTTTGGTGAACAGAACACCGGGGAGCTGTTTTTT. As protein: CATSDFGEQNTGELFF. V usage is TRBV24-1 and J usage is TRBJ2-2, with D unresolved. Trimming cost V 1 base and J 1 base, with 9 bases left between them. The CDR3 covers 16 residues. CDR1 and CDR2 from the germline V gene are KGHDR and SFDVKD.

CDR3 DNA sequence: TGTGCCAGCAGTTACTCGAGTGGGACAGGGCCCTCGGGCTACAATGAGCAGTTCTTC. This gives the protein CASSYSSGTGPSGYNEQFF. The chain carries TRBV6-5 and TRBJ2-1, with 9 bases fitting TRBD1. V was pared by 0 bases and J by 3 bases, with 12 bases of the junction left unmatched. Germline V gives CDR1 MNHEY, CDR2 SVGAGI. CDR3 length: 19 residues.

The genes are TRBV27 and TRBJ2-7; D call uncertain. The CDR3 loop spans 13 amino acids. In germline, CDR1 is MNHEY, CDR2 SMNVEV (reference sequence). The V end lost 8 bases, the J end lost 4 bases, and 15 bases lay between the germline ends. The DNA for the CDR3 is TGTGCCAGCGGCCGACCCTATGCGTACGAGCAGTACTTC. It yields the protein CASGRPYAYEQYF.

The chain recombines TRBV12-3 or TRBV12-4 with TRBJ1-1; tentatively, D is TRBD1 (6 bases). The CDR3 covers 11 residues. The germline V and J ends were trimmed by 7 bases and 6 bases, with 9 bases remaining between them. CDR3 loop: CASMRGAEAFF. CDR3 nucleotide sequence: TGTGCCAGCATGAGGGGGGCTGAAGCTTTCTTT.

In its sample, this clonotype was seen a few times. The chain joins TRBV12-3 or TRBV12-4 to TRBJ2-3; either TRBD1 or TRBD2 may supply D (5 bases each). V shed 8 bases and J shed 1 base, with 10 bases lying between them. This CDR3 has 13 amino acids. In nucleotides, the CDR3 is TGTGCCAGCCGACTACAGGGCACAGATACGCAGTATTTT. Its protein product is CASRLQGTDTQYF.

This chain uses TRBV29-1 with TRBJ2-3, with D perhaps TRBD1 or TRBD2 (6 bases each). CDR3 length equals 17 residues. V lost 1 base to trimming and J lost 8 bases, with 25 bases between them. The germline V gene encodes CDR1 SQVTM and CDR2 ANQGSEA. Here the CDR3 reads CSVEVHNRAAGGGTQYF. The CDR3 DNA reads TGCAGCGTTGAAGTCCATAATAGGGCCGCAGGAGGGGGTACGCAGTATTTT.